The 25 T cell receptor beta chains below were found in one sample sequenced in a study of T cell repertoires in cytomegalovirus infection. TCRdb re-called the reads with MiXCR, one entry per CDR3 protein. This table has more than 110,000 distinct CDR3 sequences, approximately 30% appearing once. No antigen has been assigned to these receptors. Sample: CD8+ T cells from cultured PBMCs, taken from culture after CMV antigen stimulation. All receptors come from a human donor in good health (CMV status not recorded). Some clones in this sample may be carry-over from other donors' samples.

The V gene is TRBV28, the J gene TRBJ2-3, with D hard to call. The CDR3 is 14 amino acids. V shed 6 bases and J shed 0 bases, with 10 bases lying between them. Per the germline V gene, CDR1 is MDHEN and CDR2 is SYDVKM. In nucleotides, the CDR3 is TGTGCCAGCAGCATTGGATTAAGCACAGATACGCAGTATTTT. Encoded protein: CASSIGLSTDTQYF.

This clonotype has a handful of counts. This chain links TRBV5-4 with TRBJ1-6; the D gene is possibly TRBD1 (5 bases). V was shortened by 0 bases and J by 6 bases, with 13 bases between the two germline ends. This CDR3 spans 16 amino acids. CDR1 and CDR2 (germline): SGHNT, YYREEE (reference sequence). CDR3 sequence: CASSLESRGGNSPLHF. The CDR3 nucleotides read TGTGCCAGCAGCTTGGAATCTAGGGGCGGTAATTCACCCCTCCACTTT. Using reference TRBV5-4 and TRBJ1-6 for the parts outside the CDR3, the full variable domain is ETGVTQSPTHLIKTRGQQVTLRCSSQSGHNTVSWYQQALGQGPQFIFQYYREEENGRGNFPPRFSGLQFPNYSSELNVNALELDDSALYLCASSLESRGGNSPLHFGNGTRLTVT.

There are a few counts of this clonotype. V usage is TRBV7-6 and J usage is TRBJ2-7; D is possibly TRBD1 (5 bases). The CDR3 loop spans 14 amino acids. Germline V lookup: CDR1 SGHVS, CDR2 FNYEAQ. V lost 6 bases and J lost 2, with 14 bases in between. The CDR3 protein is CASSGRTSTYEQYF. DNA for the CDR3: TGTGCCAGCAGTGGGCGGACATCTACCTACGAGCAGTACTTC.

In its sample, this clonotype was seen many times. The chain carries TRBV7-6 and TRBJ2-1, with TRBD1 as a possible D gene (5 bases). Germline CDR1 reads SGHVS; CDR2 reads FNYEAQ. Trimming removed 3 bases from V and 8 bases from J, with 11 bases in between. The CDR3 runs to 13 residues. The CDR3 DNA follows: TGTGCCAGCAGCTTTCTCAGGGCCCATGAGCAGTTCTTC. Protein: CASSFLRAHEQFF.

In this sample, this clonotype turned up many times. The chain couples TRBV10-2 to TRBJ2-1, with 12 bases lining up with TRBD2. The CDR3 sequence is 15 residues long. With 6 bases clipped from V and 5 bases from J, the junction kept 5 bases outside the gene matches. Germline lookup yields CDR1 WSHSY and CDR2 SAAADI. Here the CDR3 reads CASRPSGGAHNEQFF. The CDR3 nucleotides are TGCGCCAGCAGACCTAGCGGGGGGGCTCACAATGAGCAGTTCTTC.

Comments on this clonotype: A read error may produce the germline difference seen at one junction end. The rearrangement joins TRBV25-1 to TRBJ1-2; D is undetermined. The CDR3 length is 13 residues. Germline values: CDR1 MGHDK, CDR2 SYGVNS. The CDR3 nucleotides read TGTGCCAGCAGCCAGGAGGAGGGCTATGTCTACACCTTC. Residues: CASSQEEGYVYTF.

CDR3 DNA sequence: TGCAGCGTTGAAGAGGGGGGTTTGTGGGGCCTAGGGGACACTGAAGCTTTCTTT. This translates into CSVEEGGLWGLGDTEAFF. This chain connects TRBV29-1 to TRBJ1-1, with D tentatively TRBD1 (5 bases). The CDR3 sequence is 18 residues long. In germline, CDR1 is SQVTM, CDR2 ANQGSEA. Trimming removed 0 bases at V and 3 bases at J, with 23 bases between.

This clonotype was observed a single time. The V and J genes are TRBV2 and TRBJ2-7; no firm D call. The CDR3 is 14 residues long. V dropped 3 bases and J dropped 4 bases, with 13 bases sitting between them. CDR1 is SNHLY, CDR2 FYNNEI, per germline. CDR3 residues: CASSDAVAGYEQYF. The CDR3 bases are TGTGCCAGCAGTGACGCAGTGGCCGGTTACGAGCAGTACTTC.

J is TRBJ2-6 and V is TRBV7-8, with a possible D match to TRBD2 (5 bases). Germline CDR1 and CDR2: SGHVS and FQNEAQ. CDR3 length: 12 residues. The CDR3 region is CGTGSGANVLTF. CDR3 coding DNA: TGTGGAACGGGGTCTGGGGCCAACGTCCTGACTTTC.

With respect to this clonotype: One end of the junction does not line up with germline, which may come from a read error. The chain recombines TRBV20-1 with TRBJ1-1; D is unclear. Germline CDR1 DFQATT, CDR2 SNEGSKA (reference sequence). The CDR3 sequence is 11 residues long. The CDR3 DNA reads as TGCAGTGTACGGGAGGCCACTAAAGCTTTCTTT. Translating gives CSVREATKAFF.

In its sample, this clonotype was seen many times. The chain has TRBV12-3 or TRBV12-4 and TRBJ2-5, with D maybe TRBD1 (5 bases). V lost 3 bases and J 5 bases, leaving 10 bases between the germline ends. The CDR3 length is 13 residues. The CDR3 nucleotides are TGTGCCAGCAGTTTTCAGGGTTTGGAGACCCAGTACTTC. This gives the protein CASSFQGLETQYF.

This clonotype was picked up many times. The junction and the germline gene differ at one end; a read error may be behind it. The chain combines TRBV12-3 or TRBV12-4 with TRBJ2-1, with 12 nucleotides matching TRBD2. CDR3 length equals 14 residues. CDR3 sequence reads: CASSLAGGYNEQFF. The CDR3 region has the DNA TGTGCCAGCAGTCTAGCGGGGGGGTACAATGAGCAGTTCTTC.

The rearrangement links TRBV6-8 to TRBJ2-2; 8 bases are a match to TRBD1. There are 15 residues in the CDR3. Per the germline V gene, CDR1 is MNHGY and CDR2 is SAAAGT. V shed 4 bases, J shed 6 bases, and the junction held 7 bases outside the gene matches. CDR3: CASSSYRGIPGELFF. CDR3 nucleotide sequence: TGTGCCAGCAGTTCGTACAGGGGGATCCCCGGGGAGCTGTTTTTT.

This clonotype was recorded a few times. V and J are TRBV12-3 or TRBV12-4 and TRBJ2-5; no definite D call. The CDR3 extends over 14 amino acids. Trimming removed 3 bases at V and 5 bases at J, with 13 bases between. The CDR3 DNA reads TGTGCCAGCAGTTTCGTCTCTCATCGGGAGACCCAGTACTTC. It translates to CASSFVSHRETQYF.

This chain uses TRBV7-9 with TRBJ2-5, with D perhaps TRBD1 (7 bases). The V and J ends lost 5 bases and 1 base respectively, with 17 bases between them. The V gene's germline CDR1 is SEHNR and CDR2 FQNEAQ (reference sequence). The CDR3 sequence is 16 residues long. CDR3 sequence (DNA): TGTGCCAGCAGCGGCGCGGACAGGACTACCCAAGAGACCCAGTACTTC. It encodes CASSGADRTTQETQYF. The full variable domain, rest sourced from reference TRBV7-9 and TRBJ2-5, is DTGVSQNPRHKITKRGQNVTFRCDPISEHNRLYWYRQTLGQGPEFLTYFQNEAQLEKSRLLSDRFSAERPKGSFSTLEIQRTEQGDSAMYLCASSGADRTTQETQYFGPGTRLLVL.

This clonotype has more than one count but fewer than ten. V usage is TRBV12-3 or TRBV12-4 and J usage is TRBJ1-5; TRBD1 matches at 8 bases. The CDR3 runs 14 residues. V was pared by 5 bases and J by 7 bases, with 7 bases of the junction left unmatched. The CDR3 protein is CASSRRTGYQPQHF. Written as DNA, the CDR3 is TGTGCCAGCAGTCGCCGGACAGGGTACCAGCCCCAGCATTTT.

This clonotype was picked up a small number of times. This sequence joins TRBV9 and TRBJ1-1, with D possibly matching TRBD1 (6 bases). Germline V gene data show CDR1 as SGDLS and CDR2 as YYNGEE. The ends were cut back, 0 bases at V and 2 bases at J, with 11 bases in the middle. CDR3 length: 15 amino acids. The CDR3 region is CASSVEGDPNTEAFF. The CDR3, as DNA: TGTGCCAGCAGCGTAGAGGGGGACCCTAACACTGAAGCTTTCTTT.

This CDR3 reads CASSLTALAKNIQYF. CDR3 bases: TGTGCCAGCAGCCTGACAGCTCTAGCCAAAAACATTCAGTACTTC. The V call is TRBV6-6, the J call TRBJ2-4, with TRBD1 as a possible D gene (5 bases). Trimming stripped 6 bases from V and 0 bases from J, with 12 bases between. This CDR3 has 15 residues. From germline, CDR1 is MNHNY and CDR2 SVGAGI (reference sequence).

This clonotype showed up many times. The V gene is TRBV11-2, the J gene TRBJ1-5; 12 bases match TRBD1. The trim removed 1 base at V and 6 bases at J, leaving 4 bases unmatched. CDR1 is SGHAT and CDR2 is FQNNGV in the germline V gene. The CDR3 covers 16 residues. This CDR3 reads CASSLGDRGLGQPQHF. The DNA for the CDR3 is TGTGCCAGCAGCTTAGGGGACAGGGGGCTAGGTCAGCCCCAGCATTTT.

The V call is TRBV18, the J call TRBJ2-4; D might be TRBD1 (6 bases). The CDR3 length is 19 residues. V was cut by 1 base and J by 1 base, with 20 bases left in between. The germline V gene encodes CDR1 KGHSH and CDR2 LQKENI. The CDR3 spells CASSPQAMTGEWAKNIQYF. DNA of the CDR3: TGTGCCAGCTCACCACAAGCAATGACAGGTGAATGGGCCAAAAACATTCAGTACTTC.

A few counts support this clonotype. The chain combines TRBV7-9 with TRBJ1-2; 9 nucleotides line up with TRBD1. J gave up 8 bases and V 4 bases, and 14 bases lay outside the gene matches. Looked up from germline, CDR1 is SEHNR and CDR2 is FQNEAQ (reference sequence). This CDR3 region has 16 residues. This CDR3 reads CASSWDLGQGADGYTF. The CDR3 coding sequence is TGTGCCAGCAGCTGGGACCTGGGACAGGGAGCGGACGGCTACACCTTC.

This clonotype has a handful of counts. The chain joins TRBV6-6 to TRBJ2-5, with 9 bases matching TRBD2. The junction had 5 bases not matched to a gene; V was cut back by 11 bases and J by 4 bases. Germline values: CDR1 MNHNY, CDR2 SVGAGI (reference sequence). This CDR3 comprises 12 residues. The CDR3 protein is CAGGGGGETQYF. The CDR3 nucleotides are TGTGCCGGCGGGGGGGGCGGAGAGACCCAGTACTTC.

This clonotype was seen a handful of times. This chain uses TRBV11-1 with TRBJ1-2; 10 bases are a match to TRBD1. The germline V gene has CDR1 SGHAT and CDR2 FQDESV (reference sequence). The length of the CDR3 is 14 residues. The V segment lost 3 bases and the J segment 4 bases; nucleotides outside the gene matches: 2. In DNA, the CDR3 is TGTGCCAGCAGCTTCGGACAGGGGGGCTATGGCTACACCTTC. This encodes CASSFGQGGYGYTF.

The chain is built from TRBV7-9 and TRBJ2-1; TRBD1 aligns across 9 bases. V was clipped by 4 bases and J by 6 bases; unmatched bases: 7. Germline assignment: CDR1 SEHNR and CDR2 FQNEAQ (reference sequence). The CDR3 has 15 residues. CDR3 in amino acids: CASSSRDRESNEQFF. CDR3 sequence (DNA): TGTGCCAGCAGCTCCCGGGACAGGGAAAGCAATGAGCAGTTCTTC.

This clonotype came up a few times. CDR3 amino acids: CASSLGQGSQPQHF. The DNA of the CDR3 is TGTGCCAGCAGTTTGGGGCAGGGGAGTCAGCCCCAGCATTTT. V and J are TRBV27 and TRBJ1-5, with D perhaps matching TRBD1 (6 bases). The CDR3 loop spans 14 amino acids. V was pared by 3 bases and J by 6 bases, with 12 bases between. The germline V gene has CDR1 MNHEY and CDR2 SMNVEV (reference sequence).